The entry below describes one T cell receptor beta chain. Recruitment covered about 26 US areas and drew participants whose ages spanned roughly 18 to 89 years. Assignment of participants to cohorts was predicated upon participant-reported clinical history. This sample is drawn from a study of blood T cell repertoires in COVID-19. Looking at the study overall: Sites across the United States, Italy and Spain contributed samples from acute and convalescent COVID-19.

TCRdb keeps only in-frame clones here, not all; method: immunoSEQ multiplex PCR. The sample holds some 350,000 clones, about 90% seen once. This CDR3 is built from 16 residues. Looked up from germline, CDR1 is SGHRS and CDR2 is YFSETQ. Deletions cut 3 bases from V and 1 base from J, with 15 bases between. The sample was PBMCs or T cells enriched from blood (not recorded which). The sequence was obtained from a woman in her thirties who had recovered from COVID-19. The genes are TRBV5-1 and TRBJ2-3; no clear D gene. The CDR3 is CASSSVEVRGTDTQYF. The CDR3 DNA reads TGCGCCAGCAGCTCCGTAGAGGTTCGGGGCACAGATACGCAGTATTTT.